This TCR beta chain was recorded in a study of blood T cell repertoires in COVID-19. Study background: Samples representing acute and convalescent COVID-19 were sourced from the United States, Italy and Spain. T cells, B-cell-depleted T cells, or PBMCs provided the cDNA or gDNA that served as material.

Sequenced by immunoSEQ multiplex PCR; TCRdb stores in-frame clones only, minus some. Seen here are approximately 280,000 clones, roughly 80% observed once, and the top ten hold more than 1.1%. The sequenced material came from peripheral blood. The sequence derives from a human donor with COVID-19, enrolled during active disease. The donor label of this sample is uncertain.

Here the CDR3 DNA reads TGTGCCAGCAGTCGACAGGGGACCACTGAAGCTTTCTTT. It codes for CASSRQGTTEAFF. This chain joins TRBV6-5 and TRBJ1-1; 8 nucleotides align to TRBD1. The length of the CDR3 is 13 residues. Germline V gene lookup returns CDR1 MNHEY and CDR2 SVGAGI. Unmatched junction bases numbered 3, after V lost 5 bases and J lost 4 bases.